These 29 T cell receptor beta chains were all obtained from the same sample, sequenced in a study of T-cell reconstitution after alpha-beta-depleted transplantation in children. Using unique molecular identifiers, the investigators prepared the TCRbeta library. TCRdb processed the PCR reads anew with MiXCR; each CDR3 protein has one entry. The sample has fewer than 1 million distinct CDR3 sequences, 16% seen once. This material consisted of PBMCs, mostly from graft donor cells, taken 360 days after TCRalphabeta/CD19-depleted stem cell transplant. These receptors were obtained from a male patient younger than 18 who had a stem cell transplant for acute lymphoblastic leukemia, so the T cells may come from the graft donor.

This clonotype was counted between two and nine times. The rearrangement links TRBV5-1 to TRBJ1-4, with D possibly TRBD1 on 5 matching bases. V lost 4 bases to trimming and J lost 0 bases, with 13 bases between them. Germline CDR1 reads SGHRS; CDR2 reads YFSETQ. The CDR3 runs to 16 residues. CDR3 sequence: CASSPSAGATNEKLFF. CDR3 sequence (DNA): TGCGCCAGCAGCCCGAGCGCGGGGGCAACTAATGAAAAACTGTTTTTT.

This chain joins TRBV18 and TRBJ1-3, with 11 bases lining up with TRBD1. This CDR3 has 14 amino acids. CDR1 is KGHSH and CDR2 is LQKENI in the germline V gene. Trimming cost V 5 bases and J 6 bases; bases outside gene matches: 3. The CDR3 protein is CASSRTGGENTIYF. The CDR3 DNA reads TGTGCCAGCTCAAGGACAGGGGGCGAAAACACCATATATTTT.

The gene calls are TRBV6-6 and TRBJ1-5; D unresolved. Trimming left V 0 bases short and J 0 bases short, with 6 bases between. Germline CDR1 is MNHNY and CDR2 is SVGAGI (reference sequence). The CDR3 has 15 amino acids. The CDR3 DNA reads TGTGCCAGCAGTTACTCAGGGAGTAGCAATCAGCCCCAGCATTTT. It translates to CASSYSGSSNQPQHF.

This chain uses TRBV4-1 with TRBJ1-2; D remains ambiguous. Germline values: CDR1 MGHRA, CDR2 YSYEKL. This CDR3 comprises 13 residues. V was cut by 0 bases and J by 6 bases, with 8 bases left in between. In DNA form, the CDR3 reads TGCGCCAGCAGCCAAGAAGAATCCCATGGCTACACCTTC. Its translation is CASSQEESHGYTF.

The sample holds many counts of this clonotype. The rearrangement uses TRBV20-1 and TRBJ1-1; D might be TRBD1 (5 bases). V was pared by 3 bases and J by 7 bases, with 15 bases between. The CDR3 consists of 13 residues. The germline V gene has CDR1 DFQATT and CDR2 SNEGSKA (reference sequence). Here the CDR3 DNA reads TGCAGTGCTAGTAGGGCCCGGAGGGGTGAAGCTTTCTTT. This gives the protein CSASRARRGEAFF.

This clonotype was seen ten or more times. The gene calls are TRBV4-2 and TRBJ1-1, with a tentative D call TRBD1 (6 bases). The CDR3 length is 15 residues. With 2 bases removed from V and 0 bases from J, the gap between germline ends came to 10 bases. Germline assignment: CDR1 LGHNA and CDR2 YNFKEQ. CDR3 amino acids: CASSQPGALNTEAFF. As DNA, the CDR3 is TGTGCCAGCAGCCAACCGGGGGCCCTGAACACTGAAGCTTTCTTT.

This clonotype was recorded a few times. The chain combines TRBV11-2 with TRBJ2-3; D remains ambiguous. CDR1 is SGHAT, CDR2 FQNNGV, per germline. Deletions cut 5 bases from V and 5 bases from J, with 11 bases between. This CDR3 region has 13 residues. This CDR3 reads CASSVIRRDTQYF. CDR3 DNA sequence: TGTGCCAGCAGCGTCATTCGGAGAGATACGCAGTATTTT.

The chain is built from TRBV5-1 and TRBJ2-7; perhaps TRBD1 as D (6 bases). The CDR3 totals 13 residues. The V end was cut by 4 bases, the J end by 7 bases, with 15 bases between. Germline-derived CDR1 and CDR2 are SGHRS and YFSETQ. CDR3 residues: CASSLGQRAEQYF. As DNA, the CDR3 is TGCGCCAGCAGCCTAGGACAGCGTGCGGAGCAGTACTTC.

V is TRBV5-5 and J is TRBJ2-4, with TRBD2 identical over 11 bases. Losses at the gene ends were 3 bases for V and 8 bases for J; bases not matched to a gene: 10. Germline values: CDR1 SGHKS, CDR2 YYEKEE (reference sequence). The CDR3 covers 16 residues. The CDR3 protein is CASSSGTSGPLDIQYF. The DNA of the CDR3 is TGTGCCAGCAGCTCAGGGACTAGCGGCCCCTTAGACATTCAGTACTTC.

This sequence joins TRBV4-1 and TRBJ2-7; no clear D. The germline V and J ends were trimmed by 0 bases and 3 bases, with 9 bases remaining between them. CDR1 is MGHRA, CDR2 YSYEKL, per germline. The CDR3 sequence is 14 residues long. CDR3 in amino acids: CASSQEGRHYEQYF. The CDR3 DNA reads TGCGCCAGCAGCCAAGAAGGACGACACTACGAGCAGTACTTC.

The chain recombines TRBV7-2 with TRBJ2-2; TRBD2 matches at 7 bases. CDR3 length equals 15 residues. V lost 1 base, J lost 15 bases, and 14 bases stayed unmatched. The germline V gene has CDR1 SGHTA and CDR2 FQGNSA. The DNA for the CDR3 is TGTGCCAGCAGCTTAGATCCCCTTTGGGGCGGGAGAATGTTTTTT. Its protein is CASSLDPLWGGRMFF. Filled out from reference TRBV7-2 and TRBJ2-2, the complete variable domain reads GAGVSQSPSNKVTEKGKDVELRCDPISGHTALYWYRQSLGQGLEFLIYFQGNSAPDKSGLPSDRFSAERTGGSVSTLTIQRTQQEDSAVYLCASSLDPLWGGRMFFGEGSRLTVL.

This clonotype showed up many times. CDR3 region: CASSPRGRGYAEAFF. CDR3 bases: TGTGCCAGCAGTCCCCGGGGCAGGGGTTACGCTGAAGCTTTCTTT. J is TRBJ1-1 and V is TRBV27, with a possible D match to TRBD1 (6 bases). Germline-derived CDR1 and CDR2 are MNHEY and SMNVEV (reference sequence). Between the trimmed V and J ends, which lost 5 bases and 6 bases, there was a span of 19 bases. The CDR3 sequence is 15 residues long.

This clonotype was recorded a few times. The chain combines TRBV5-1 with TRBJ2-5; unclear D gene. Deletions cut 5 bases from V and 0 bases from J, with 5 bases between. CDR3 length: 12 residues. The V gene's germline CDR1 is SGHRS and CDR2 YFSETQ. CDR3 sequence: CASRQNQETQYF. Written as DNA, the CDR3 is TGCGCCAGCAGACAGAACCAAGAGACCCAGTACTTC.

The chain is built from TRBV7-3 and TRBJ2-7; no definite D call. CDR1 SGHTA and CDR2 FQGTGA come from the germline V gene. This CDR3 spans 14 amino acids. V was trimmed by 5 bases and J by 1 base, leaving 12 bases between them. The CDR3 region is CASSPGDKSYEQYF. The DNA of the CDR3 is TGTGCCAGCAGCCCCGGAGACAAATCCTACGAGCAGTACTTC.

The V and J genes are TRBV27 and TRBJ2-2; 7 bases line up with TRBD2. Trimming cost V 6 bases and J 4 bases; bases outside gene matches: 17. The CDR3 is made up of 18 amino acids. Germline lookup yields CDR1 MNHEY and CDR2 SMNVEV (reference sequence). DNA for the CDR3: TGTGCCAGCAGCCCTCGCCCCTCAGTGGGGGGGGGCACCGGGGAGCTGTTTTTT. Residues: CASSPRPSVGGGTGELFF.

This clonotype was detected a few times. The gene calls are TRBV5-1 and TRBJ1-4, with 10 bases identical to TRBD1. The length of the CDR3 is 15 residues. Germline V gives CDR1 SGHRS, CDR2 YFSETQ. The V gene end was trimmed by 3 bases and the J gene end by 8 bases; junction bases not matched to a gene: 7. CDR3: CASSSTGGAEEKLFF. The CDR3 DNA sequence: TGCGCCAGCAGCTCGACAGGGGGCGCGGAAGAAAAACTGTTTTTT. Full variable domain (rest looked up from reference TRBV5-1 and TRBJ1-4): KAGVTQTPRYLIKTRGQQVTLSCSPISGHRSVSWYQQTPGQGLQFLFEYFSETQRNKGNFPGRFSGRQFSNSRSEMNVSTLELGDSALYLCASSSTGGAEEKLFFGSGTQLSVL.

This clonotype was recorded a few times. V usage is TRBV6-2 or TRBV6-3 and J usage is TRBJ2-2, with 8 bases lining up with TRBD2. Germline CDR1 is MNHEY and CDR2 is SVGEGT. Germline trimming cut 2 bases from V and 5 bases from J; bases unmatched to any gene: 16. The length of the CDR3 is 19 residues. CDR3 nucleotides: TGTGCCAGCAGTTACGGGAATCGGGCGGGAGGCCCCCCAACCGGGGAGCTGTTTTTT. It is translated as CASSYGNRAGGPPTGELFF.

This clonotype was seen repeatedly, ten times or more. V usage is TRBV5-1 and J usage is TRBJ2-2; D gene uncertain. Germline values: CDR1 SGHRS, CDR2 YFSETQ. Trimming removed 4 bases at V and 4 bases at J, with 14 bases between. The CDR3 is made up of 15 amino acids. This CDR3 is CASSLRQSSTGELFF. CDR3 DNA: TGCGCCAGCAGCCTGCGTCAATCGAGCACCGGGGAGCTGTTTTTT.

This clonotype was counted only a few times. The chain uses TRBV18 and TRBJ2-7; D ambiguous. CDR3 size: 14 residues. The germline gives CDR1 KGHSH, CDR2 LQKENI. Trimming took off 1 base at V and 2 bases at J, with 9 bases between the two ends. As DNA, the CDR3 is TGTGCCAGCTCACCACGGCACGGGCCCTACGAGCAGTACTTC. This translates into CASSPRHGPYEQYF.

This clonotype was observed a few times. The gene calls are TRBV7-6 and TRBJ1-4; 7 positions match TRBD1. The CDR3 totals 15 residues. The V segment lost 4 bases and the J segment 3 bases; nucleotides outside the gene matches: 5. Germline V lookup: CDR1 SGHVS, CDR2 FNYEAQ. The CDR3 sequence: CASSYRGRANEKLFF. The CDR3 DNA reads TGTGCCAGCAGCTACAGGGGCCGGGCTAATGAAAAACTGTTTTTT.

At least ten counts were recorded for this clonotype. CDR3 residues: CASSYRGSNQPQHF. Here the CDR3 DNA reads TGTGCCAGCAGTTACAGGGGGTCCAATCAGCCCCAGCATTTT. This chain uses TRBV12-3 or TRBV12-4 with TRBJ1-5; 8 bases match TRBD1. The ends lost 4 bases at V and 3 bases at J; junction bases unmatched: 2. CDR3 length: 14 residues.

V gene TRBV7-9 combines with J gene TRBJ2-7, with D perhaps assigned TRBD1 or TRBD2 (5 bases each). V was cut by 4 bases and J by 3 bases, with 16 bases left in between. The CDR3 is 15 amino acids. CDR1 and CDR2 from the germline V gene are SEHNR and FQNEAQ (reference sequence). In DNA, the CDR3 is TGTGCCAGCAGCTCAAACCCCAGGGACCTCTACGAGCAGTACTTC. Translating it yields CASSSNPRDLYEQYF.

V usage is TRBV6-2 or TRBV6-3 and J usage is TRBJ2-7, with D uncertain. The CDR3 is 14 amino acids. Trimming removed 4 bases from V and 2 bases from J, with 12 bases in between. CDR1 is MNHEY and CDR2 is SVGEGT in the germline V gene. CDR3 residues: CASSLGFAAYEQYF. DNA for the CDR3: TGTGCCAGCAGTTTAGGGTTCGCTGCCTACGAGCAGTACTTC.

The J gene is TRBJ2-5, the V gene TRBV5-1; D remains ambiguous. This CDR3 spans 15 amino acids. Trimming removed 7 bases from V and 3 bases from J, with 19 bases in between. Germline CDR1 and CDR2: SGHRS and YFSETQ. The chain's CDR3 is CASRLATPRKETQYF. CDR3 DNA sequence: TGCGCCAGCCGACTGGCGACCCCGCGTAAAGAGACCCAGTACTTC.

The V gene is TRBV7-3, the J gene TRBJ1-2; 8 bases fit TRBD1. The CDR3 contains 19 residues. V trimming: 0 bases; J trimming: 0 bases; junction bases outside the gene matches: 12. CDR1 is SGHTA, CDR2 FQGTGA, per germline. CDR3: CASSLTVRGRRTTNYGYTF. The CDR3 region has the DNA TGTGCCAGCAGCTTAACGGTCAGGGGGCGCAGAACAACTAACTATGGCTACACCTTC.

This clonotype appeared a few times. The J gene is TRBJ2-1, the V gene TRBV5-1; D is unresolved. Per the germline V gene, CDR1 is SGHRS and CDR2 is YFSETQ. V was clipped by 7 bases and J by 0 bases, with 8 bases between them. The CDR3 contains 13 residues. The CDR3 protein is CASLGASYNEQFF. In DNA, the CDR3 is TGCGCCAGCCTAGGAGCCTCCTACAATGAGCAGTTCTTC.

This rearrangement joins TRBV24-1 to TRBJ2-5; 7 bases match TRBD2. V lost 6 bases to trimming and J lost 5 bases; unmatched junction nucleotides: 17. The CDR3 contains 17 residues. Per the germline V gene, CDR1 is KGHDR and CDR2 is SFDVKD. CDR3 loop: CATSNPLGGRAGETQYF. In DNA form, the CDR3 reads TGTGCCACCAGTAACCCCCTAGGAGGGAGGGCCGGTGAGACCCAGTACTTC.

Only a few counts were recorded for this clonotype. The CDR3 loop reads CASSQVSGNYEQYF. The CDR3 bases are TGTGCCAGCAGCCAAGTTAGCGGGAACTACGAGCAGTACTTC. V is TRBV3-1 and J is TRBJ2-7, with 8 nucleotides matching TRBD2. The CDR3 has 14 residues. Germline V gene sequence: CDR1 LGHDT, CDR2 YNNKEL (reference sequence). Trimming cost V 1 base and J 3 bases; bases outside gene matches: 2.

This clonotype was observed a few times. The rearrangement joins TRBV11-2 to TRBJ2-5; 15 nucleotides align to TRBD2. The germline CDR1 and CDR2 sequences are SGHAT and FQNNGV. This CDR3 has 15 residues. The junction had 1 base not matched to a gene; V was cut back by 5 bases and J by 3 bases. CDR3 protein: CASSGTSGRKETQYF. The CDR3 bases are TGTGCCAGCAGCGGGACTAGCGGGAGGAAAGAGACCCAGTACTTC.